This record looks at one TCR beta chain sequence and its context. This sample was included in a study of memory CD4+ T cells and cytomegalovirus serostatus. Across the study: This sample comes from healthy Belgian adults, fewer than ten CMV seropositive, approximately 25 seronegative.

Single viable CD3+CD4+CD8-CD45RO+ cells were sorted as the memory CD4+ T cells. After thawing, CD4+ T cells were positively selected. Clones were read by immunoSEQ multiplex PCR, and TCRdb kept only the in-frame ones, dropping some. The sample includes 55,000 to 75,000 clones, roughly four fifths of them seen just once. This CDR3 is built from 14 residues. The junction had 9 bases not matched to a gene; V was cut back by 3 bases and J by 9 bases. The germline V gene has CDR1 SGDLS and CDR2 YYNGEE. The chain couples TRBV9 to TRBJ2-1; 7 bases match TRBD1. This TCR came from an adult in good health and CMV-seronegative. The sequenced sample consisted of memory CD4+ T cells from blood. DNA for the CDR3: TGTGCCAGCAGCGGAAAGACAGGGTCGGGTGAGCAGTTCTTC. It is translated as CASSGKTGSGEQFF.